The T cell receptor (beta chain) under discussion was sequenced for a study of PD-1 blockade in classical Hodgkin lymphoma. Findings and caveats of the study: Exclusion covered patients beginning nivolumab under 1 year post-ASCT. Baseline diversity in complete responders resembled that of newly diagnosed patients.

The CDR3 is made up of 13 amino acids. Per the germline V gene, CDR1 is MNHNY and CDR2 is SVGAGI (reference sequence). V was pared by 8 bases and J by 2 bases, with 13 bases between. Sequencing used immunoSEQ multiplex PCR; TCRdb keeps in-frame clones, though not all of them. The repertoire holds roughly 30,000 clones, with 65% to 85% as singletons. Remarks on this clone: Its antigen is unknown.

Time point defined: cycle 4 day 1 (C4D1), after 5 to 7 weeks of nivolumab. Each patient experienced a relapse that followed autologous stem cell transplantation, and brentuximab vedotin exposure varied. Magnetic depletion of unwanted cells isolated CD4+ T cells from thawed PBMCs. Responses achieved at best were complete response, partial response or progressive disease. Specimen: CD4+ T cells from blood, collected before the fourth cycle of nivolumab. This sequence was found in a human donor with classical Hodgkin lymphoma. The J gene is TRBJ2-7, the V gene TRBV6-6; D is unclear. In nucleotides, the CDR3 is TGTGCCAGCGATGATGGCGGCACCTACGAGCAGTACTTC. It encodes CASDDGGTYEQYF.